The 15 T cell receptor beta chains below all came from one sample that was sequenced in a study of blood T cell repertoires in COVID-19. Libraries were prepared by immunoSEQ multiplex PCR; TCRdb keeps only in-frame clonotypes and omits some of them. The sample lists 250,000 to 350,000 clones, 65% to 85% occurring once. Sequencing was done on a sample of peripheral blood. All receptors derive from a person in their 70s with COVID-19, enrolled during active disease.

This clone was seen only once. This chain connects TRBV7-9 to TRBJ1-2, with D unresolved. Looked up from germline, CDR1 is SEHNR and CDR2 is FQNEAQ (reference sequence). Trimming removed 5 bases from V and 1 base from J, with 14 bases in between. The CDR3 spans 15 residues. CDR3 coding DNA: TGTGCCAGCAGCGGGCAGGTTCGGAATAACTATGGCTACACCTTC. Translating it yields CASSGQVRNNYGYTF.

The V and J genes are TRBV5-1 and TRBJ1-1; D perhaps matches TRBD1 (5 bases). Germline V gives CDR1 SGHRS, CDR2 YFSETQ. The CDR3 loop spans 13 amino acids. Deletions cut 3 bases from V and 4 bases from J, with 10 bases between. The chain's CDR3 is CASSSDIATEAFF. The CDR3 region has the DNA TGCGCCAGCAGCTCGGACATCGCCACTGAAGCTTTCTTT.

The V and J genes are TRBV7-6 and TRBJ2-1, with 13 bases that match TRBD2. This CDR3 region has 15 residues. Per germline, CDR1 SGHVS and CDR2 FNYEAQ. The J segment lost 6 bases and the V segment lost 5 bases, leaving 4 bases of the junction unmatched. CDR3 loop: CASSHRTSGSNEQFF. For the CDR3, the DNA is TGTGCCAGCAGCCATAGGACTAGCGGGAGCAATGAGCAGTTCTTC.

This clone was seen a few times. The chain couples TRBV12-3 or TRBV12-4 to TRBJ1-1; D ambiguous. The CDR3 has 12 residues. V was pared by 3 bases and J by 11 bases, with 13 bases between. CDR3 coding DNA: TGTGCCAGCAGTTTTGTGAGGAGCTTCGCTTTCTTT. Its protein product is CASSFVRSFAFF.

The V call is TRBV4-1, the J call TRBJ2-5; TRBD1 agrees at 7 bases. J lost 1 base, V lost 4 bases, and 12 bases had no gene match. The CDR3 totals 17 residues. CDR1 and CDR2 (germline): MGHRA, YSYEKL. The CDR3 loop reads CASSPRNPPGGQETQYF. DNA for the CDR3: TGCGCCAGCAGCCCACGCAATCCGCCAGGGGGCCAAGAGACCCAGTACTTC.

The chain is built from TRBV5-4 and TRBJ2-3, with a tentative D call TRBD2 (6 bases). CDR1 is SGHNT, CDR2 YYREEE, per germline (reference sequence). Trimming took off 4 bases at V and 4 bases at J, with 13 bases between the two ends. This CDR3 has 14 residues. The CDR3 is CASSPAGGPDTQYF. CDR3 DNA: TGTGCCAGCAGCCCGGCCGGAGGGCCAGATACGCAGTATTTT. The variable domain in full, completed from reference TRBV5-4 and TRBJ2-3, reads ETGVTQSPTHLIKTRGQQVTLRCSSQSGHNTVSWYQQALGQGPQFIFQYYREEENGRGNFPPRFSGLQFPNYSSELNVNALELDDSALYLCASSPAGGPDTQYFGPGTRLTVL.

V is TRBV6-2 or TRBV6-3 and J is TRBJ2-7, with a possible D match to TRBD1 (5 bases). CDR3 size: 13 residues. Trimming took off 2 bases at V and 6 bases at J, with 11 bases between the two ends. Germline CDR1 reads MNHEY; CDR2 reads SVGEGT. The CDR3 sequence: CASSYPGIREQYF. For the CDR3, the DNA is TGTGCCAGCAGTTACCCAGGGATCCGCGAGCAGTACTTC.

J is TRBJ2-7 and V is TRBV6-5; D is perhaps TRBD2 (5 bases). Trimming left V 8 bases short and J 7 bases short, with 21 bases between. Germline CDR1 and CDR2: MNHEY and SVGAGI. The CDR3 loop spans 14 amino acids. The CDR3 DNA follows: TGTGCCAGCGGACCCACCCGGGAACCCCCGGAGCAGTACTTC. Amino acid sequence: CASGPTREPPEQYF.

V is TRBV7-2 and J is TRBJ2-5, with 11 bases identical to TRBD2. From germline, CDR1 is SGHTA and CDR2 FQGNSA. V dropped 4 bases and J dropped 1; count of bases not matched to a gene: 5. The CDR3 is 16 amino acids. Written as DNA, the CDR3 is TGTGCCAGCAGCTCCTATAGCGGGGGGGCCCAAGAGACCCAGTACTTC. This codes for CASSSYSGGAQETQYF. The full variable domain, with the rest looked up from reference TRBV7-2 and TRBJ2-5, is GAGVSQSPSNKVTEKGKDVELRCDPISGHTALYWYRQSLGQGLEFLIYFQGNSAPDKSGLPSDRFSAERTGGSVSTLTIQRTQQEDSAVYLCASSSYSGGAQETQYFGPGTRLLVL.

The V gene is TRBV18, the J gene TRBJ2-7; TRBD2 agrees at 9 bases. Trimming at V came to 3 bases and at J to 4 bases, leaving 7 bases not matched to a gene. The CDR3 contains 15 residues. CDR1 and CDR2 (germline): KGHSH, LQKENI. The CDR3 spells CASSPKPTSGYEQYF. The CDR3 DNA sequence: TGTGCCAGCTCACCGAAGCCGACTAGCGGATACGAGCAGTACTTC. Full variable domain (missing parts from reference TRBV18 and TRBJ2-7): NAGVMQNPRHLVRRRGQEARLRCSPMKGHSHVYWYRQLPEEGLKFMVYLQKENIIDESGMPKERFSAEFPKEGPSILRIQQVVRGDSAAYFCASSPKPTSGYEQYFGPGTRLTVT.

CDR3 loop: CASRGQSNYGYTF. The CDR3 region has the DNA TGTGCCAGCAGGGGACAGTCTAACTATGGCTACACCTTC. This chain links TRBV25-1 with TRBJ1-2; 7 bases align to TRBD1. Germline CDR1 is MGHDK and CDR2 is SYGVNS. The CDR3 loop spans 13 amino acids. The ends lost 6 bases at V and 0 bases at J; junction bases unmatched: 1.

V usage is TRBV5-6 and J usage is TRBJ1-5; a possible D gene is TRBD1 (5 bases). There are 14 residues in the CDR3. The germline V gene encodes CDR1 SGHDT and CDR2 YYEEEE. V was trimmed by 5 bases and J by 1 base, leaving 10 bases between them. The CDR3 sequence: CASSRAGSNQPQHF. CDR3 DNA sequence: TGTGCCAGCAGTCGGGCAGGGAGCAATCAGCCCCAGCATTTT. Combining the CDR3 with reference TRBV5-6 and TRBJ1-5 gives the whole variable domain DAGVTQSPTHLIKTRGQQVTLRCSPKSGHDTVSWYQQALGQGPQFIFQYYEEEERQRGNFPDRFSGHQFPNYSSELNVNALLLGDSALYLCASSRAGSNQPQHFGDGTRLSIL.

The V call is TRBV10-3, the J call TRBJ1-5, with a weak D call TRBD1 (5 bases). Germline V CDR1 and CDR2: ENHRY, SYGVKD. V lost 0 bases, J lost 6 bases, and 9 bases lay in between. The CDR3 has 14 residues. CDR3 protein: CAISESAGPQPQHF. DNA for the CDR3: TGTGCCATCAGTGAGTCAGCAGGGCCTCAGCCCCAGCATTTT.

The J gene is TRBJ2-1, the V gene TRBV10-3, with TRBD1 matching over 8 bases. Germline CDR1 and CDR2: ENHRY and SYGVKD. The CDR3 covers 13 residues. V lost 5 bases and J lost 6; bases outside the gene matches: 3. CDR3 in amino acids: CAISPQGANEQFF. CDR3 in DNA: TGTGCCATCAGTCCCCAGGGGGCCAATGAGCAGTTCTTC.

This chain uses TRBV28 with TRBJ1-1; possible D gene TRBD1, 6 bases. Germline lookup yields CDR1 MDHEN and CDR2 SYDVKM. V was clipped by 6 bases and J by 6 bases, with 14 bases between them. The length of the CDR3 is 13 residues. This CDR3 reads CASSSNRVPEAFF. The CDR3, as DNA: TGTGCCAGCAGCTCAAACAGGGTCCCTGAAGCTTTCTTT.